The 22 T cell receptor beta chains below all came from one sample that was sequenced in a study of cytomegalovirus exposure and HLA in healthy donors. PCR used 60 Vbeta primers and 13 Jbeta primers. Produced via immunoSEQ multiplex PCR; TCRdb's table is partial and in-frame only. The sample lists 150,000 to 180,000 clones, 70% to 90% seen once, with around 2% in the top ten. The source material was PBMCs. All receptors come from a woman aged 18-29 years in good health and CMV-seronegative.

The chain has TRBV19 and TRBJ1-1, with TRBD1 identical over 7 bases. The CDR3 is 15 amino acids. J was trimmed by 0 bases and V by 7 bases; bases with no gene match: 8. Germline CDR1 LNHDA, CDR2 SQIVND (reference sequence). The CDR3 loop is CASTSTGTVNTEAFF. CDR3 DNA sequence: TGTGCCAGTACTTCCACCGGGACAGTGAACACTGAAGCTTTCTTT.

The chain employs TRBV9 and TRBJ2-5, with 8 bases lining up with TRBD1. V dropped 0 bases and J dropped 1; count of bases not matched to a gene: 11. CDR3 length equals 18 residues. In germline, CDR1 is SGDLS, CDR2 YYNGEE. This chain's CDR3 is CASSVDPRGQGGQETQYF. The CDR3 DNA follows: TGTGCCAGCAGCGTAGACCCCAGGGGGCAGGGGGGCCAAGAGACCCAGTACTTC.

The chain combines TRBV6-1 with TRBJ2-3; 8 positions match TRBD1. Germline V gives CDR1 MNHNS, CDR2 SASEGT. The ends lost 2 bases at V and 4 bases at J; junction bases unmatched: 5. The length of the CDR3 is 15 residues. CDR3 in DNA: TGTGCCAGCAGTGAACCCCCGGACAGGGCAGATACGCAGTATTTT. Its translation: CASSEPPDRADTQYF.

This sequence joins TRBV7-2 and TRBJ1-1; 9 nucleotides line up with TRBD1. Looked up from germline, CDR1 is SGHTA and CDR2 is FQGNSA. The ends lost 4 bases at V and 2 bases at J; junction bases unmatched: 5. The CDR3 totals 15 residues. Here the CDR3 reads CASSSKTGGNTEAFF. CDR3 nucleotides: TGTGCCAGCAGCTCCAAGACAGGGGGAAACACTGAAGCTTTCTTT.

The chain joins TRBV25-1 to TRBJ1-3; D unclear. The V end lost 4 bases, the J end lost 3 bases, and 16 bases lay between the germline ends. The CDR3 consists of 16 residues. The germline V gene has CDR1 MGHDK and CDR2 SYGVNS. CDR3 DNA sequence: TGTGCCAGCAGTGGCGGGGTCCTCCTCGGTGGAAACACCATATATTTT. This translates into CASSGGVLLGGNTIYF.

This clone was seen more than once but under ten times. V usage is TRBV5-5 and J usage is TRBJ2-3, with TRBD2 matching 9 bases. J was trimmed by 4 bases and V by 4 bases; bases with no gene match: 7. Germline lookup yields CDR1 SGHKS and CDR2 YYEKEE (reference sequence). The CDR3 is 15 amino acids. The CDR3, as DNA: TGTGCCAGCAGCCCGCAGCGGGAGGTGGCAGATACGCAGTATTTT. Protein product: CASSPQREVADTQYF.

The V call is TRBV7-9, the J call TRBJ2-6; 8 bases are shared with TRBD1. There are 14 residues in the CDR3. Looked up from germline, CDR1 is SEHNR and CDR2 is FQNEAQ (reference sequence). J was trimmed by 9 bases and V by 4 bases; bases with no gene match: 5. The CDR3 reads CASSSDRVVNVLTF. The CDR3 DNA reads TGTGCCAGCAGCTCGGACAGGGTGGTCAACGTCCTGACTTTC.

This chain joins TRBV6-1 and TRBJ1-5; TRBD1 matches at 8 bases. The CDR3 sequence is 14 residues long. Germline loops: CDR1 MNHNS, CDR2 SASEGT. Losses at the gene ends were 4 bases for V and 5 bases for J; bases not matched to a gene: 4. The CDR3 is CASSGGQGDQPQHF. The CDR3 bases are TGTGCCAGCAGTGGAGGACAGGGCGATCAGCCCCAGCATTTT.

This clone was seen a handful of times. This may be a read error: a much more frequent sequence differs by one nucleotide. The rearrangement links TRBV2 to TRBJ1-6; TRBD1 is a possible D gene (5 bases). This CDR3 has 12 amino acids. Trimming took off 6 bases at V and 6 bases at J, with 6 bases between the two ends. Germline lookup yields CDR1 SNHLY and CDR2 FYNNEI. CDR3 region: CASSRANSPLHF. The CDR3 bases are TGTGCCAGCAGCAGGGCTAATTCACCCCTCCACTTT.

A remark on this clone: Other DNA variants within this sample encode the same CDR3. In DNA form, the CDR3 reads TGCGCCAGCAGCTTTTCCGGGAGCACAGATACGCAGTATTTT. Its translation is CASSFSGSTDTQYF. This sequence joins TRBV5-1 and TRBJ2-3; no reliable D call. The CDR3 has 14 residues. Germline V lookup: CDR1 SGHRS, CDR2 YFSETQ. The ends were cut back, 2 bases at V and 0 bases at J, with 7 bases in the middle.

The gene calls are TRBV5-6 and TRBJ2-7, with 8 bases that match TRBD1. This CDR3 is built from 18 residues. Looked up from germline, CDR1 is SGHDT and CDR2 is YYEEEE. Germline trimming cut 0 bases from V and 0 bases from J; bases unmatched to any gene: 11. CDR3 bases: TGTGCCAGCAGCTTGGGCACCGCGAGACAGGGGAACTCCTACGAGCAGTACTTC. Translated: CASSLGTARQGNSYEQYF.

The chain couples TRBV6-6 to TRBJ2-1; 7 bases are shared with TRBD2. The germline V gene has CDR1 MNHNY and CDR2 SVGAGI (reference sequence). The CDR3 consists of 16 residues. V was clipped by 0 bases and J by 3 bases; unmatched bases: 5. CDR3 sequence: CASSYSGLADYNEQFF. The CDR3 DNA follows: TGTGCCAGCAGTTACTCGGGGCTAGCGGACTACAATGAGCAGTTCTTC.

The gene calls are TRBV7-2 and TRBJ2-1, with 7 positions matching TRBD2. After removal of 7 bases from V and 6 bases from J, the junction contained 9 bases not matched to a gene. Per the germline V gene, CDR1 is SGHTA and CDR2 is FQGNSA. The CDR3 spans 14 residues. The CDR3 sequence is CASTLGASGNEQFF. DNA of the CDR3: TGTGCCAGCACCCTAGGGGCTAGCGGCAATGAGCAGTTCTTC.

This clone was counted a single time. The chain employs TRBV10-3 and TRBJ2-2, with D uncertain. CDR3 length equals 14 residues. Looked up from germline, CDR1 is ENHRY and CDR2 is SYGVKD. V was trimmed by 2 bases and J by 4 bases, leaving 8 bases between them. CDR3: CAISEPESTGELFF. CDR3 in DNA: TGTGCCATCAGTGAGCCCGAGTCCACCGGGGAGCTGTTTTTT.

The gene calls are TRBV5-1 and TRBJ1-1; 7 positions agree with TRBD1. The germline CDR1 and CDR2 sequences are SGHRS and YFSETQ. There are 14 residues in the CDR3. V trimming: 4 bases; J trimming: 3 bases; junction bases outside the gene matches: 6. The CDR3 region has the DNA TGCGCCAGCAGCGGAGCCGGGACAGACACTGAAGCTTTCTTT. Amino acid sequence: CASSGAGTDTEAFF.

This clone was detected only a few times. The gene calls are TRBV19 and TRBJ1-5, with a weak D call TRBD1 (5 bases). CDR3 size: 15 residues. V was trimmed by 4 bases and J by 1 base, leaving 11 bases between them. Germline V CDR1 and CDR2: LNHDA, SQIVND (reference sequence). CDR3 residues: CASSTRTRSNQPQHF. CDR3 DNA: TGTGCCAGTAGTACCCGGACAAGGAGCAATCAGCCCCAGCATTTT. Complete variable domain (other parts from reference TRBV19 and TRBJ1-5): DGGITQSPKYLFRKEGQNVTLSCEQNLNHDAMYWYRQDPGQGLRLIYYSQIVNDFQKGDIAEGYSVSREKKESFPLTVTSAQKNPTAFYLCASSTRTRSNQPQHFGDGTRLSIL.

This clone was seen a few times. V and J are TRBV14 and TRBJ2-7; 8 bases fit TRBD2. The CDR3 runs 15 residues. Trimming at V came to 1 base and at J to 6 bases, leaving 8 bases not matched to a gene. Germline V lookup: CDR1 SGHDN, CDR2 FVKESK. The CDR3 coding sequence is TGTGCCAGCAGCCAAGTGCCCGGGAGGGCTGGCGAGCAGTACTTC. As protein: CASSQVPGRAGEQYF.

This rearrangement joins TRBV4-3 to TRBJ2-3, with a tentative D call TRBD1 (5 bases). The CDR3 spans 15 residues. Germline CDR1 LGHNA, CDR2 YSLEER. Trimming shortened V by 2 bases and J by 0 bases, and 9 bases separated the two germline ends. CDR3 residues: CASSQTTASTDTQYF. CDR3 DNA: TGCGCCAGCAGCCAAACGACAGCTAGCACAGATACGCAGTATTTT.

J is TRBJ2-7 and V is TRBV19; 7 nucleotides line up with TRBD1. The length of the CDR3 is 18 residues. Germline CDR1 LNHDA, CDR2 SQIVND (reference sequence). The trim removed 1 base at V and 0 bases at J, leaving 12 bases unmatched. The CDR3 nucleotides read TGTGCCAGTAGTATAGGTTCCCTACAGGGGATTTTCTCCTACGAGCAGTACTTC. This codes for CASSIGSLQGIFSYEQYF.

This chain links TRBV5-6 with TRBJ2-7, with TRBD2 as a possible D gene (6 bases). The CDR3 sequence is 13 residues long. V was trimmed by 3 bases and J by 6 bases, leaving 13 bases between them. Germline CDR1 is SGHDT and CDR2 is YYEEEE. The CDR3 sequence: CASSSMGGGEQYF. The CDR3 DNA reads TGTGCCAGCAGCTCCATGGGGGGTGGCGAGCAGTACTTC.

The chain uses TRBV19 and TRBJ1-3; tentatively, D is TRBD1 (5 bases). V shed 6 bases and J shed 4 bases, with 10 bases lying between them. CDR1 and CDR2 (germline): LNHDA, SQIVND (reference sequence). This CDR3 comprises 13 residues. The CDR3 region has the DNA TGTGCCAGTAGCCCGGACATGGGAAACACCATATATTTT. Translated, it gives CASSPDMGNTIYF.

The CDR3 DNA sequence: TGTGCCAGTAGCGAGGTCCACGAGTCAGTAGCCAAAAACATTCAGTACTTC. This translates into CASSEVHESVAKNIQYF. The rearrangement joins TRBV19 to TRBJ2-4; D unclear. From germline, CDR1 is LNHDA and CDR2 SQIVND (reference sequence). There are 17 residues in the CDR3. V was trimmed by 6 bases and J by 0 bases, leaving 18 bases between them.